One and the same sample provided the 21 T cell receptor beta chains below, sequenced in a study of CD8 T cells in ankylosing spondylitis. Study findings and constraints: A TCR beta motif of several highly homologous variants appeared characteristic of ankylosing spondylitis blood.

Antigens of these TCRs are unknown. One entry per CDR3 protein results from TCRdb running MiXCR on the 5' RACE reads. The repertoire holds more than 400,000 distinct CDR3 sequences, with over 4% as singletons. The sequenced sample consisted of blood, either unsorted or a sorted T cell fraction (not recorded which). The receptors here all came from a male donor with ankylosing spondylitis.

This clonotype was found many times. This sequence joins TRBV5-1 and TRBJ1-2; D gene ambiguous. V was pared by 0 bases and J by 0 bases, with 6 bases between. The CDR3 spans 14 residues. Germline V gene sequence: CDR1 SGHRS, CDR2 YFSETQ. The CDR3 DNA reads TGCGCCAGCAGCTTGGCGGGCCCTAACTATGGCTACACCTTC. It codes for CASSLAGPNYGYTF.

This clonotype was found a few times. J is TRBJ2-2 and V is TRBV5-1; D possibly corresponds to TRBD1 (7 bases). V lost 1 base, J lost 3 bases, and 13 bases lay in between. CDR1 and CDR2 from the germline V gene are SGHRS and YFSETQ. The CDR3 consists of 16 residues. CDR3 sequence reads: CASSLQGGTDTGELFF. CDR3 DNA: TGCGCCAGCAGCTTGCAGGGGGGCACCGACACCGGGGAGCTGTTTTTT.

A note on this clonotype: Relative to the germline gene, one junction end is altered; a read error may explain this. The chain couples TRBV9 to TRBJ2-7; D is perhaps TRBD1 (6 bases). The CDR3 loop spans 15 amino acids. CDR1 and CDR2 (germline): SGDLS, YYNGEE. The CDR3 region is CTSSVDRTSSYEQYF. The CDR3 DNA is TGTACCAGCAGCGTAGACAGGACAAGCTCCTACGAGCAGTACTTC.

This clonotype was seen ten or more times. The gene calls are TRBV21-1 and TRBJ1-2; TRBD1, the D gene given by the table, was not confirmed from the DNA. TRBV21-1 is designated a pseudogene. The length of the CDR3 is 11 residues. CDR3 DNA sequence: TGTGCCAGCGGGGGGGGAAGTGGCTACACCTTC. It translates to CASGGGSGYTF.

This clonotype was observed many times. CDR3 nucleotide sequence: TGTGCCAGCAGCGTTACACAGGGTGATGGCTACACCTTC. Amino acids: CASSVTQGDGYTF. The chain has TRBV12-3 or TRBV12-4 and TRBJ1-2, with a tentative D call TRBD1 (6 bases). V dropped 6 bases and J dropped 6 bases, with 14 bases sitting between them. The CDR3 is 13 amino acids.

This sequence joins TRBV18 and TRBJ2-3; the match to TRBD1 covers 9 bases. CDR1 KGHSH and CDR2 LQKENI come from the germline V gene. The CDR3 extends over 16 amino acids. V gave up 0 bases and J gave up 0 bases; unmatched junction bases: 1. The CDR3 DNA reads TGTGCCAGCTCACCACCGGACAGGGGTAGCACAGATACGCAGTATTTT. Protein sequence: CASSPPDRGSTDTQYF.

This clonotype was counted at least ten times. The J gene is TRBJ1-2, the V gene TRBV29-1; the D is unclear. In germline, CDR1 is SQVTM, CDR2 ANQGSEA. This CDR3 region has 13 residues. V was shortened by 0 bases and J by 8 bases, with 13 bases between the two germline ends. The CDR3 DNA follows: TGCAGCGTTGAAGAAACAATAGGGAAGGGCTACACCTTC. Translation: CSVEETIGKGYTF.

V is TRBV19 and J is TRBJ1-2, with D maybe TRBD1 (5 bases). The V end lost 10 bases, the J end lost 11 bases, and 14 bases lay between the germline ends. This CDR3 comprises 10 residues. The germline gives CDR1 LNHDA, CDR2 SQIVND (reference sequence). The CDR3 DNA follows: TGTGCCACCTATCGTGGGGGATACACCTTC. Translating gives CATYRGGYTF.

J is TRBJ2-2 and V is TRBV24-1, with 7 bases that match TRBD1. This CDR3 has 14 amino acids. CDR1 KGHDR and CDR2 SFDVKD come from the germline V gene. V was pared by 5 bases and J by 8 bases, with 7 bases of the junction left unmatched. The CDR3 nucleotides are TGTGCCACCAGTGTCCCGGGGACAGTTGGGGAGCTGTTTTTT. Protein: CATSVPGTVGELFF.

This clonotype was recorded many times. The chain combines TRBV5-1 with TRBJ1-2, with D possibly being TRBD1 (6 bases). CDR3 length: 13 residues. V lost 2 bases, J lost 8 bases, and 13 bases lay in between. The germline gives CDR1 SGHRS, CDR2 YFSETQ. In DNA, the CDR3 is TGCGCCAGCAGCTTCAGGGGTCAAAGGGGCTACACCTTC. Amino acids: CASSFRGQRGYTF.

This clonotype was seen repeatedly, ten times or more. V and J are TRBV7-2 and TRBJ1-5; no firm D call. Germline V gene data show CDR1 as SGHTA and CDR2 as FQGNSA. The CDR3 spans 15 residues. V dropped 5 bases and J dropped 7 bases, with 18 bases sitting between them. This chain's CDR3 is CASSPRRQELQPQHF. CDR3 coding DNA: TGTGCCAGCAGCCCAAGGCGTCAGGAGCTACAGCCCCAGCATTTT.

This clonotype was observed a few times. CDR3 sequence (DNA): TGTGCCAGCAGCGGGCGGTTAACTAATGAAAAACTGTTTTTT. Residues: CASSGRLTNEKLFF. This chain connects TRBV7-9 to TRBJ1-4, with D unclear. The CDR3 runs to 14 residues. V shed 5 bases and J shed 1 base, with 8 bases lying between them. Germline-derived CDR1 and CDR2 are SEHNR and FQNEAQ (reference sequence).

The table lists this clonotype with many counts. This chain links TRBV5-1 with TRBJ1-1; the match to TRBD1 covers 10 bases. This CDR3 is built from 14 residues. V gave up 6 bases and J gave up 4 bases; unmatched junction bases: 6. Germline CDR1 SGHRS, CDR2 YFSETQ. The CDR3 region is CASNRDRGITEAFF. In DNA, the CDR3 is TGCGCCAGCAACCGGGACAGGGGTATCACTGAAGCTTTCTTT.

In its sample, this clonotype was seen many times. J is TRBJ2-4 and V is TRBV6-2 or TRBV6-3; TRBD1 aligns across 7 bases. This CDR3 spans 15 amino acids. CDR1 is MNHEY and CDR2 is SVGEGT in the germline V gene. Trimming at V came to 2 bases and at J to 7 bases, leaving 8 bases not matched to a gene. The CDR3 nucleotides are TGTGCCAGCAGTTACACTGGACAGGCACTGAACATTCAGTACTTC. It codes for CASSYTGQALNIQYF.

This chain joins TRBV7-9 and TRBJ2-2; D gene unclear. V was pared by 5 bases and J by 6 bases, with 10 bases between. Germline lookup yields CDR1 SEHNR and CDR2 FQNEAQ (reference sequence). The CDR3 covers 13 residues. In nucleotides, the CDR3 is TGTGCCAGCAGCCCCGTCCTCCCCGGGGAGCTGTTTTTT. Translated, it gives CASSPVLPGELFF.

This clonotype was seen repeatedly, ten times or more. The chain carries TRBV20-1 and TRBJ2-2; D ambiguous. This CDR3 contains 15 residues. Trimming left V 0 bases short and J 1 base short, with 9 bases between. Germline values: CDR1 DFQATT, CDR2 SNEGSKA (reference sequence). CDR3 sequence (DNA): TGCAGTGCTAGAGATTCCTACAGGAACACCGGGGAGCTGTTTTTT. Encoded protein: CSARDSYRNTGELFF.

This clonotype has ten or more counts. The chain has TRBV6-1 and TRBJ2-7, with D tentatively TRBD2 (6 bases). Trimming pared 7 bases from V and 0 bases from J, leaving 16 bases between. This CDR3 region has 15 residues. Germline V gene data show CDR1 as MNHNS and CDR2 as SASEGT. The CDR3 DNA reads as TGTGCCAGCACCCTCGCGGGACCGAACTCCTACGAGCAGTACTTC. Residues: CASTLAGPNSYEQYF.

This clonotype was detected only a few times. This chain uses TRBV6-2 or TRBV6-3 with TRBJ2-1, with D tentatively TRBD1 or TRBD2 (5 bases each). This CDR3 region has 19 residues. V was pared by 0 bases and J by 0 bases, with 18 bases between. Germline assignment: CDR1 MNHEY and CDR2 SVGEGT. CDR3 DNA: TGTGCCAGCAGTTACTCAACGGGGCCTTTTTCGAGCTCCTACAATGAGCAGTTCTTC. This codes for CASSYSTGPFSSSYNEQFF.

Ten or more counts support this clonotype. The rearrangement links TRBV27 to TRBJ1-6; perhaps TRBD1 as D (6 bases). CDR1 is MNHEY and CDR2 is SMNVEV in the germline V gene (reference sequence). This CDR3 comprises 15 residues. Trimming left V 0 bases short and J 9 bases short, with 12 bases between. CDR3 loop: CASSLSRGSISPLHF. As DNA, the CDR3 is TGTGCCAGCAGTTTATCCAGGGGAAGTATTTCACCCCTCCACTTT.

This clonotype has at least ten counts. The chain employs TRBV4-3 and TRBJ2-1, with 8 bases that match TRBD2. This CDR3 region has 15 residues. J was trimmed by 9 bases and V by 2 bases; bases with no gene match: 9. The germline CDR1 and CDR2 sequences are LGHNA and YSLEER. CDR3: CASSQRGRSGGEQFF. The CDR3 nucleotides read TGCGCCAGCAGCCAACGGGGACGGAGCGGGGGTGAGCAGTTCTTC.

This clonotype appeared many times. In DNA, the CDR3 is TGTGCCAGCAGCTACTTAAAGGGGGGGCGCATGAACACTGAAGCTTTCTTT. It yields the protein CASSYLKGGRMNTEAFF. The chain carries TRBV21-1 and TRBJ1-1; the table's D call, TRBD1, has no DNA check behind it. TRBV21-1 is a pseudogene segment. The CDR3 length is 17 residues.